These 9 T cell receptor beta chains were sequenced from one sample in a study of blood T cell repertoires in COVID-19. Libraries were prepared by immunoSEQ multiplex PCR; TCRdb keeps only in-frame clonotypes and omits some of them. The table records some 130,000 clones, 70% to 85% of them present only once. The source material was peripheral blood. The receptor source for this set is a man in his 60s who had recovered from COVID-19.

This rearrangement joins TRBV4-3 to TRBJ2-2; TRBD2 aligns across 9 bases. The trim removed 0 bases at V and 7 bases at J, leaving 9 bases unmatched. The CDR3 loop spans 17 amino acids. CDR1 and CDR2 from the germline V gene are LGHNA and YSLEER. CDR3 in DNA: TGCGCCAGCAGCCAAGAGGCTCTAGCGGGATGGGGCGGGGAGCTGTTTTTT. It codes for CASSQEALAGWGGELFF.

V gene TRBV4-2 combines with J gene TRBJ1-5; the match to TRBD1 covers 7 bases. CDR3 length equals 17 residues. The V segment lost 0 bases and the J segment 0 bases; nucleotides outside the gene matches: 5. CDR1 is LGHNA and CDR2 is YNFKEQ in the germline V gene. The CDR3 protein is CASSQDGTDYSNQPQHF. The CDR3 DNA follows: TGTGCCAGCAGCCAAGACGGGACAGATTATAGCAATCAGCCCCAGCATTTT.

This clone was seen once. The chain employs TRBV19 and TRBJ2-7, with 9 bases identical to TRBD1. There are 13 residues in the CDR3. The germline CDR1 and CDR2 sequences are LNHDA and SQIVND (reference sequence). With V trimmed by 4 bases and J by 6 bases, 4 bases remained unmatched. The CDR3 here is CASSTGQGLEQYF. DNA of the CDR3: TGTGCCAGTAGTACGGGACAGGGCCTCGAGCAGTACTTC. Variable domain in full (rest from reference TRBV19 and TRBJ2-7): DGGITQSPKYLFRKEGQNVTLSCEQNLNHDAMYWYRQDPGQGLRLIYYSQIVNDFQKGDIAEGYSVSREKKESFPLTVTSAQKNPTAFYLCASSTGQGLEQYFGPGTRLTVT.

The J gene is TRBJ1-2, the V gene TRBV6-4, with 8 bases matching TRBD1. CDR3 length equals 14 residues. CDR1 and CDR2 from the germline V gene are MRHNA and SNTAGT. Trimming took 7 bases from V and 2 from J; bases not matched to a gene: 6. The CDR3 DNA reads as TGTGCCAGCAAGCGGTACAGGGGGAACTATGGCTACACCTTC. As protein: CASKRYRGNYGYTF.

The genes are TRBV21-1 and TRBJ2-5; the tabulated D call, TRBD2, remains unverified against the DNA. TRBV21-1 corresponds to a pseudogene. CDR3 length: 16 residues. The chain's CDR3 is CASSKAGLLIEETQYF. Written as DNA, the CDR3 is TGTGCCAGCAGCAAAGCAGGACTACTAATAGAAGAGACCCAGTACTTC.

This chain links TRBV4-1 with TRBJ1-5; no clear D gene. Germline CDR1 and CDR2: MGHRA and YSYEKL. V shed 4 bases and J shed 2 bases, with 12 bases lying between them. The CDR3 is made up of 15 amino acids. DNA for the CDR3: TGCGCCAGCAGCCCCGTCTCCAGTGGCAATCAGCCCCAGCATTTT. It is translated as CASSPVSSGNQPQHF.

The sample holds one count of this clone. A junction boundary mismatches the germline segment, possibly from a read error. The V and J genes are TRBV7-7 and TRBJ2-3, with TRBD2 matching 13 bases. The CDR3 sequence is 15 residues long. CDR1 and CDR2 from the germline V gene are SSHAT and FNYEAQ (reference sequence). CDR3 DNA sequence: TGTGCTAGCAGCACGGGACTAGCGGGGCCTGATACGCAGTATTTT. Translated, it gives CASSTGLAGPDTQYF.

This clone was picked up one time. J is TRBJ2-1 and V is TRBV28; D unclear. V was trimmed by 3 bases and J by 10 bases, leaving 10 bases between them. This CDR3 spans 12 amino acids. Germline V lookup: CDR1 MDHEN, CDR2 SYDVKM. CDR3 in amino acids: CASSFPLREQFF. CDR3 in DNA: TGTGCCAGCAGTTTCCCGCTACGGGAGCAGTTCTTC.

This chain uses TRBV7-9 with TRBJ1-4; perhaps TRBD1 as D (6 bases). CDR1 SEHNR and CDR2 FQNEAQ come from the germline V gene (reference sequence). V lost 5 bases and J 5 bases, leaving 12 bases between the germline ends. This CDR3 contains 14 residues. CDR3 residues: CASSPGTLNEKLFF. CDR3 DNA sequence: TGTGCCAGCAGCCCCGGGACATTGAATGAAAAACTGTTTTTT.